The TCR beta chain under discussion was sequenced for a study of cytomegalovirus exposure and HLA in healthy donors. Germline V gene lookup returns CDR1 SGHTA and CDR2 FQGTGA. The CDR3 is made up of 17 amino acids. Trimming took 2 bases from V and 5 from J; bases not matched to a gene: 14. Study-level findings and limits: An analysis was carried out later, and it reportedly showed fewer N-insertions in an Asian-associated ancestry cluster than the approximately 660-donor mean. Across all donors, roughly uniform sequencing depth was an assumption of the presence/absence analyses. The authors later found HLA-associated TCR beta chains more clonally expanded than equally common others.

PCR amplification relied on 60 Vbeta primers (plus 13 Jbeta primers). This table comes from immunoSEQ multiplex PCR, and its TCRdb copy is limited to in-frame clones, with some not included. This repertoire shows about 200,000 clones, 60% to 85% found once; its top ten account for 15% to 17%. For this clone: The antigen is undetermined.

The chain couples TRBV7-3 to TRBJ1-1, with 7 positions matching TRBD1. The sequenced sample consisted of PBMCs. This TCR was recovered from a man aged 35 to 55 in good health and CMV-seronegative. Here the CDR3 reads CASSLLPPGQSPTEAFF. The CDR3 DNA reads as TGTGCCAGCAGCTTACTACCTCCGGGACAGTCCCCAACTGAAGCTTTCTTT.